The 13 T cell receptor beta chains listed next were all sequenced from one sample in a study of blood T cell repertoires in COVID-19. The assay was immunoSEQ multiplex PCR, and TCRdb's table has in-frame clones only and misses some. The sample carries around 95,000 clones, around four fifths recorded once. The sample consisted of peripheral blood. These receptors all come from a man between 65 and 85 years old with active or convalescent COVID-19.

The CDR3: CASSYGDTHYGYTF. CDR3 bases: TGTGCCAGCAGTTACGGGGACACCCACTATGGCTACACCTTC. The V gene is TRBV6-5, the J gene TRBJ1-2; a weak D match, TRBD1 (6 bases). This CDR3 contains 14 residues. Trimming removed 2 bases at V and 3 bases at J, with 10 bases between. Germline CDR1 MNHEY, CDR2 SVGAGI.

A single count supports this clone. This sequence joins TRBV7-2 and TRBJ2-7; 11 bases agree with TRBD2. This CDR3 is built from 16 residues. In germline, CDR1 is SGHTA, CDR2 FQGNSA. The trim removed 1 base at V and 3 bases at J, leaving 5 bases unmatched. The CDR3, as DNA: TGTGCCAGCAGCTTAGGCCTAGCGGGGGGTTACTACGAGCAGTACTTC. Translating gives CASSLGLAGGYYEQYF. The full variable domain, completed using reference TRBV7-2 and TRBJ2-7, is GAGVSQSPSNKVTEKGKDVELRCDPISGHTALYWYRQSLGQGLEFLIYFQGNSAPDKSGLPSDRFSAERTGGSVSTLTIQRTQQEDSAVYLCASSLGLAGGYYEQYFGPGTRLTVT.

CDR3 sequence: CASSIMGQGMDEAFF. Written as DNA, the CDR3 is TGTGCCAGTAGTATCATGGGACAGGGGATGGATGAAGCTTTCTTT. The chain carries TRBV19 and TRBJ1-1; 10 nucleotides match TRBD1. This CDR3 is 15 amino acids long. The trim removed 3 bases at V and 7 bases at J, leaving 8 bases unmatched. Germline V gene lookup returns CDR1 LNHDA and CDR2 SQIVND (reference sequence).

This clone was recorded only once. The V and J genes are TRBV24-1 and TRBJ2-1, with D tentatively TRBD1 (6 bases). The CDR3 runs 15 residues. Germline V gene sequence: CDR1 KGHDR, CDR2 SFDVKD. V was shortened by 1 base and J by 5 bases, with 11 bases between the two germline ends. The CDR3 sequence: CATSDLGGVHNEQFF. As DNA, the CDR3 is TGTGCCACCAGTGATTTAGGGGGAGTCCACAATGAGCAGTTCTTC.

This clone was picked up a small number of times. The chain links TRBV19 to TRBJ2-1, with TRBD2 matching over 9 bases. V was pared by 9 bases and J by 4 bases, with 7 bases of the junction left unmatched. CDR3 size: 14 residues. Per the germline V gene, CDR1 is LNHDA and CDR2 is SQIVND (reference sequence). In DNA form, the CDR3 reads TGTGCCAGCTGTACTAGCGGGCCTTACAATGAGCAGTTCTTC. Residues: CASCTSGPYNEQFF.

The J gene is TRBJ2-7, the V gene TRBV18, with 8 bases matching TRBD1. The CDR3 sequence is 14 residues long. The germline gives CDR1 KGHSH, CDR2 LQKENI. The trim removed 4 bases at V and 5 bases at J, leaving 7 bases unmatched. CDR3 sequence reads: CASSQRQGIDEQYF. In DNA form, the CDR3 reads TGTGCCAGCTCACAAAGACAGGGGATTGACGAGCAGTACTTC.

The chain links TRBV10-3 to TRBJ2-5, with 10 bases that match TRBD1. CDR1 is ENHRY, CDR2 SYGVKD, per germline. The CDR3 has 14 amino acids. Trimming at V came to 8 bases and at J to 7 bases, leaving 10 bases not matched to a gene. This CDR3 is CAIGGTGAQGTQYF. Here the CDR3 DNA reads TGTGCCATCGGGGGGACAGGGGCCCAGGGGACCCAGTACTTC.

The DNA for the CDR3 is TGCGCCAGCAGTCCCCTCGCGACAGGGGACACTGAAGCTTTCTTT. The encoded protein is CASSPLATGDTEAFF. The V gene is TRBV5-1, the J gene TRBJ1-1; 8 bases line up with TRBD1. Germline V lookup: CDR1 SGHRS, CDR2 YFSETQ. CDR3 size: 15 residues. V gave up 5 bases and J gave up 3 bases; unmatched junction bases: 9.

CDR3 protein: CASSHTTGYNTEAFF. The CDR3, as DNA: TGCGCCAGCAGCCATACTACAGGTTACAACACTGAAGCTTTCTTT. The V and J genes are TRBV4-3 and TRBJ1-1; D may be TRBD1 (5 bases). Looked up from germline, CDR1 is LGHNA and CDR2 is YSLEER. The V gene lost 3 bases and the J gene lost 2 bases, with 13 bases spanning the gap. The CDR3 has 15 residues.

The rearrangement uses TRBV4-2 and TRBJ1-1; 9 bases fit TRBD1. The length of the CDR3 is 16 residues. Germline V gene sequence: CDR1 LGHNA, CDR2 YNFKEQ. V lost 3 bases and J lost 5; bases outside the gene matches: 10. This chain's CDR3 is CASSHPGDRARTEAFF. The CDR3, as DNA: TGTGCCAGCAGCCATCCCGGGGACAGGGCGAGAACTGAAGCTTTCTTT.

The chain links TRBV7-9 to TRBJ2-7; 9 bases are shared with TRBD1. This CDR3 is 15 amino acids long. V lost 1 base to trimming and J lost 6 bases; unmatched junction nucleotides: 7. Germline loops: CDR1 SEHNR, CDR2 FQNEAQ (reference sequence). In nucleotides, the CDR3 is TGTGCCAGCAGCTTAGACGTGGACAGGGGAGGCGAGCAGTACTTC. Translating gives CASSLDVDRGGEQYF.

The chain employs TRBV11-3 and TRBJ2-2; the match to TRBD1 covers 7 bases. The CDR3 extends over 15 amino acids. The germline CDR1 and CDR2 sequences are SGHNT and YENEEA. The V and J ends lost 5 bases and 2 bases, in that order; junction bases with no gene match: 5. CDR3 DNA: TGTGCCAGCAGCGCCGGGACAGACAACACCGGGGAGCTGTTTTTT. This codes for CASSAGTDNTGELFF.

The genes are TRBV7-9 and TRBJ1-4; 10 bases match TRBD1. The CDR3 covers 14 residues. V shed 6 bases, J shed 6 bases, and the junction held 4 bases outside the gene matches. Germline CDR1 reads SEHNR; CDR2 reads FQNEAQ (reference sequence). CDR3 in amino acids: CASRSGTGDEKLFF. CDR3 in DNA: TGTGCCAGCAGATCCGGGACAGGGGATGAAAAACTGTTTTTT.